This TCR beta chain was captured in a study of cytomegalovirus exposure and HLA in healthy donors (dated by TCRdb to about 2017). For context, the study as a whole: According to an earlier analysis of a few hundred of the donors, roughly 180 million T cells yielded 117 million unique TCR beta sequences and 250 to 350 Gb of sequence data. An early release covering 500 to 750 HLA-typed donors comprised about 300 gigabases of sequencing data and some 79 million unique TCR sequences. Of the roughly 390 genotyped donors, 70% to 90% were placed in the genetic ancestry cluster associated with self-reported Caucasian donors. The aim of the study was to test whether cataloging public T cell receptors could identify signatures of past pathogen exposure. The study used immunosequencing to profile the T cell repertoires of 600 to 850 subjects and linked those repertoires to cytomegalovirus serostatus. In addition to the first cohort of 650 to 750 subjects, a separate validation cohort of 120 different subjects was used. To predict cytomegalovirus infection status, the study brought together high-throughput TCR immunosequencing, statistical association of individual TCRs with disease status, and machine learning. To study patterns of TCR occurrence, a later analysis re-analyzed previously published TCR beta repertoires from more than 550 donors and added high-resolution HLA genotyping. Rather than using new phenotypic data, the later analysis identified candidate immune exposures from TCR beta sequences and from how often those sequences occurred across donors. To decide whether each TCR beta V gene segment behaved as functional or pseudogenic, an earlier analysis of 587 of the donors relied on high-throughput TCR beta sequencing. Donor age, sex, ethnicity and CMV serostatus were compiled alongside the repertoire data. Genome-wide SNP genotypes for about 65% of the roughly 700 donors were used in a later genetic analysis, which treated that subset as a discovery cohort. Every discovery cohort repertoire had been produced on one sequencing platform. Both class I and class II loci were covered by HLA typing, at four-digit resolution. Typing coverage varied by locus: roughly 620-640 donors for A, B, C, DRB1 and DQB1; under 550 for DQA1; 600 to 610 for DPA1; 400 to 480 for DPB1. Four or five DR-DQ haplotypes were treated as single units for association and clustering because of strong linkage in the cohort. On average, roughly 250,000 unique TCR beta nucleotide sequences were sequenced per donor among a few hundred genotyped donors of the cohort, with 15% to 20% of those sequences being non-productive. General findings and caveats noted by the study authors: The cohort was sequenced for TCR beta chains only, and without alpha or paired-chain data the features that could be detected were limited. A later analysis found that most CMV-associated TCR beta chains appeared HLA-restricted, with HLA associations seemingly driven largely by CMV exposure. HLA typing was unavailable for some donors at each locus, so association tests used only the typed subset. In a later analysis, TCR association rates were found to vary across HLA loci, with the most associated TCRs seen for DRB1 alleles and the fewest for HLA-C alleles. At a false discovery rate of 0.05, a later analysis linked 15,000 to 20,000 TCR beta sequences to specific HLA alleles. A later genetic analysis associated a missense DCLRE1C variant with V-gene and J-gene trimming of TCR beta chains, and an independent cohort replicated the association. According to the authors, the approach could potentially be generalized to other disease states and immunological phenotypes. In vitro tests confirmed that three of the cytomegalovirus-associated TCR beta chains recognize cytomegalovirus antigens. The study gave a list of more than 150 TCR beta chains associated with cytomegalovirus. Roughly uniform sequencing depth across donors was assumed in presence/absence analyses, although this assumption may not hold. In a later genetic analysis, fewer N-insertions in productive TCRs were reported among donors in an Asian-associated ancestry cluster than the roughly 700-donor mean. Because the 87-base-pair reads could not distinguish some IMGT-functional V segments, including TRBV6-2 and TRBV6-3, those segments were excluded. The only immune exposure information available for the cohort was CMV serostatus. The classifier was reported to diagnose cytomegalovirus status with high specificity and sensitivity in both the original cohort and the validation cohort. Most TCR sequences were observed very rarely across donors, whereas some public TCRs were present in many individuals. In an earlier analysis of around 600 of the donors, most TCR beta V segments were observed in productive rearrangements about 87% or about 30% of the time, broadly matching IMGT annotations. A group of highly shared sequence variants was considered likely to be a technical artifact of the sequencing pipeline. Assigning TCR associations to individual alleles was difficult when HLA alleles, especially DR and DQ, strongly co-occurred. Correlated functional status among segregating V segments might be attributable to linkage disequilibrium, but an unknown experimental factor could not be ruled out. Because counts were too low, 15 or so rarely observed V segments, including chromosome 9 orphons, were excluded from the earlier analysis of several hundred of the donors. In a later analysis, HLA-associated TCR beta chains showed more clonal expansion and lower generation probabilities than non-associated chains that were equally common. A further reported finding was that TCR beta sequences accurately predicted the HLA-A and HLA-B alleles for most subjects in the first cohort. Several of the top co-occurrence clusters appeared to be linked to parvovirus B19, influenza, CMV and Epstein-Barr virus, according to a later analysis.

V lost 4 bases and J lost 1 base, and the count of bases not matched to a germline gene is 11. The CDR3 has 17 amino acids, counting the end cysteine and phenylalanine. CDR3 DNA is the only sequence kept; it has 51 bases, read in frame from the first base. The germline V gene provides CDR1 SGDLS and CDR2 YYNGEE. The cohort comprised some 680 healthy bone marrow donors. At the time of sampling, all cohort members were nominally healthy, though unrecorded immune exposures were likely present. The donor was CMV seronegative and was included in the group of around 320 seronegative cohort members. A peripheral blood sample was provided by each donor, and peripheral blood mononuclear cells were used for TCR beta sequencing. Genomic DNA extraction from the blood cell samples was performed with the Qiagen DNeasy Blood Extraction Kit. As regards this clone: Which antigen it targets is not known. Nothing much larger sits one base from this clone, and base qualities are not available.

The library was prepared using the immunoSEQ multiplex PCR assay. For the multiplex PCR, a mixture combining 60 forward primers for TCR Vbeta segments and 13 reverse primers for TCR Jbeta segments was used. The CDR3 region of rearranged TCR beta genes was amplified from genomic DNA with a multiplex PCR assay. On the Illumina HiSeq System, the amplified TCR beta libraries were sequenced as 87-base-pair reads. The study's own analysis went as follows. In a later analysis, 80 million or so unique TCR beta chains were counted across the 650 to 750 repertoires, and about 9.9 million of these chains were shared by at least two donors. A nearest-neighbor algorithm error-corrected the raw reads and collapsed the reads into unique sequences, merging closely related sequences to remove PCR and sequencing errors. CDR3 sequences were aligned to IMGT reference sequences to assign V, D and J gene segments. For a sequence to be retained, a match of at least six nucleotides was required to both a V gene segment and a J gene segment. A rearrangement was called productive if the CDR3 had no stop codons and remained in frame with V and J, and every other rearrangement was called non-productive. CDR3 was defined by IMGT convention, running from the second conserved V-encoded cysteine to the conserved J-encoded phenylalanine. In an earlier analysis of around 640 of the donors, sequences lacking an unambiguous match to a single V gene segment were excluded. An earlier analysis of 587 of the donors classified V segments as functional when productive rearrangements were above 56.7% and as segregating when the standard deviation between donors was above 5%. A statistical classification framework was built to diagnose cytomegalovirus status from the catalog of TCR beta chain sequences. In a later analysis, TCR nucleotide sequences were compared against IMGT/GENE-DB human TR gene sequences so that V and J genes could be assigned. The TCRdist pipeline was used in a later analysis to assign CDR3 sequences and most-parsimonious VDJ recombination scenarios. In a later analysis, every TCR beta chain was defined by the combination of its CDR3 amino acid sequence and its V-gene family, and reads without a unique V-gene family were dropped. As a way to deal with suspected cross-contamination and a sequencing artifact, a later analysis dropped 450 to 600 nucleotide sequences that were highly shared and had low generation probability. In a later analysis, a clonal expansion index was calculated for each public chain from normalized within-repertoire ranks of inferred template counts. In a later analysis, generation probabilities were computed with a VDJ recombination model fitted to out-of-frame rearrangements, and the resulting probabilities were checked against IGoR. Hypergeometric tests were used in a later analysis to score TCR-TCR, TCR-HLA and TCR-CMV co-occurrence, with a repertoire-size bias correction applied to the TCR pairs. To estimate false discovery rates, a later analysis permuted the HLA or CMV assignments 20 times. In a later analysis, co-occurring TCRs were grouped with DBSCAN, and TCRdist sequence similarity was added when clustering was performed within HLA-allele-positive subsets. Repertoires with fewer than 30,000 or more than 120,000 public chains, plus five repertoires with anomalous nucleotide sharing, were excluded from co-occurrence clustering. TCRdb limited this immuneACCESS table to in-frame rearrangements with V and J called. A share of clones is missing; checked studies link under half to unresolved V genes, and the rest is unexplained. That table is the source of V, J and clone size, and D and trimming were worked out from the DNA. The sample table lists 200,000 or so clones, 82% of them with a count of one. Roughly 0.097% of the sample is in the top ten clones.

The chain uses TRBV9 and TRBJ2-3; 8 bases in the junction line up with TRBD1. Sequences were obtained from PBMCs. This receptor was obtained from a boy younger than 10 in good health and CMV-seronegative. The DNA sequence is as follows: TGTGCCAGCAGCACCGGACAGGGAACCCATGGCACAGATACGCAGTATTTT. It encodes CASSTGQGTHGTDTQYF.